This TCR beta chain comes out of a study of tumor-infiltrating lymphocytes in primary liver carcinoma. Points from the study as a whole: Tumor region pairs overlapped more than did tumor-adjacent and tumor-blood pairs. Tumor samples exhibited a significantly greater top-250-clone fraction than blood samples (p = 0.039).

From 20-30 mg of unsorted bulk tissue, DNA and RNA were co-extracted together. Patients were chronically HBV-infected and treatment-naive. Synthesis of TCR beta cDNA was carried out from 500 ng total RNA with a constant-region primer. ARM-PCR was slightly modified, and three nested multiplex PCR rounds with it gave rise to the TCR beta libraries. It was with TRBV1-TRBV30 forward primers and a C-beta reverse primer that the first two PCR rounds were run, at approximately 10 cycles each. TCRdb recomputed calls from the multiplex PCR reads with MiXCR, one row per CDR3 protein. There are 90,000 to 150,000 distinct CDR3 sequences in the sample; 55% to 65% occur only once, and over 7% lies in the top ten. As concerns this clonotype: Antigen specificity is unknown. A read error may account for a junction end that differs from germline.

Germline values: CDR1 MNHEY, CDR2 SVGAGI. The CDR3 has 17 amino acids. This clonotype was obtained from a woman aged 55-70 years with primary liver carcinoma and hepatitis B virus infection. Material for sequencing was liver tumor tissue from sampling region 1. Subset meaning: tumor region T1, superior pole. V and J are TRBV6-5 and TRBJ2-5; the match to TRBD2 covers 7 bases. CDR3 region: CASSYSITGLTGETQYF. The CDR3 DNA reads as TGTGCCAGCAGTTACTCGATTACGGGACTAACGGGAGAGACACAGTACTTC.